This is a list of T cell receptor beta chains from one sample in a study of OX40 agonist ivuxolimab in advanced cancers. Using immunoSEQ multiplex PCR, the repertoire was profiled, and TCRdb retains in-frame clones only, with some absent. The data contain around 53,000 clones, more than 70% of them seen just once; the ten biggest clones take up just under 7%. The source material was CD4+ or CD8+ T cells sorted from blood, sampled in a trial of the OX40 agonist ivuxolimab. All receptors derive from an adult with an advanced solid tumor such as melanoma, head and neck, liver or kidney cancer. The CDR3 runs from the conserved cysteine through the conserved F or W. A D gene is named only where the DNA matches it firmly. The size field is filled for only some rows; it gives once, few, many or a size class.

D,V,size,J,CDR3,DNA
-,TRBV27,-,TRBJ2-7,CASSLIAQDKSYEQYF,TGTGCCAGCAGTTTAATCGCACAGGACAAGTCCTACGAGCAGTACTTC
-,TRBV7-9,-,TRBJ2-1,CASSPIVWDAKDEQFF,TGTGCCAGCAGCCCAATAGTCTGGGACGCTAAGGATGAGCAGTTCTTC
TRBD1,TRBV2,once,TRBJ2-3,CASSDRTGGTDTQYF,TGTGCCAGCAGTGACCGGACAGGGGGGACAGATACGCAGTATTTT
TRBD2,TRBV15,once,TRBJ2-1,CATSDAQGLAGSNEQFF,TGTGCCACCAGCGACGCCCAGGGACTAGCGGGAAGCAATGAGCAGTTCTTC
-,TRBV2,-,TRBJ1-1,CASIDGANTEAFF,TGTGCCAGCATCGACGGGGCGAACACTGAAGCTTTCTTT
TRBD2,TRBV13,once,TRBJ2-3,CASSLGQRELGTDTQYF,TGTGCCAGCAGCTTAGGCCAGCGGGAGCTTGGCACAGATACGCAGTATTTT
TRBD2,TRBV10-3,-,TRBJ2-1,CAIRGAGGYNEQFF,TGTGCCATCAGGGGGGCGGGAGGCTACAATGAGCAGTTCTTC
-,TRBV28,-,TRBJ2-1,CASSPLAGRALEQFF,TGTGCCAGCAGTCCCCTGGCAGGCAGGGCATTAGAGCAGTTCTTC
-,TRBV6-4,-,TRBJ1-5,CASSDPRLPGLENQPQHF,TGTGCCAGCAGTGACCCCAGGCTCCCGGGGCTGGAAAATCAGCCCCAGCATTTT
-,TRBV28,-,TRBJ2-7,CASSPSMGAGNYEQYF,TGTGCCAGCAGCCCGTCAATGGGAGCGGGTAACTACGAGCAGTACTTC
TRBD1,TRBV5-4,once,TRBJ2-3,CASSPGQADTQYF,TGTGCCAGCAGCCCTGGACAGGCAGATACGCAGTATTTT
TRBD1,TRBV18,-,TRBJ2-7,CASSIKPGQGALGDYEQYF,TGTGCCAGCTCAATTAAACCGGGACAGGGGGCTCTGGGAGACTACGAGCAGTACTTC
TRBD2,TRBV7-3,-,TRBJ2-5,CASSFGEGETQYF,TGTGCCAGCAGCTTCGGGGAGGGGGAGACCCAGTACTTC
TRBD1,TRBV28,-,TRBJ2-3,CASSPGGQGTDTQYF,TGTGCCAGCAGTCCTGGGGGACAGGGCACAGATACGCAGTATTTT
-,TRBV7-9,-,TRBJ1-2,CASSLVRGPPNYGYTF,TGTGCCAGCAGCTTAGTCCGGGGGCCCCCTAACTATGGCTACACCTTC
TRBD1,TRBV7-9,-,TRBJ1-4,CASNTGQGFANEKLFF,TGTGCCAGCAACACGGGACAGGGTTTCGCTAATGAAAAACTGTTTTTT
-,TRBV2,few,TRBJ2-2,CASRVSGELFF,TGTGCCAGCCGGGTCTCCGGGGAGCTGTTTTTT
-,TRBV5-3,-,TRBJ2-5,CARSTGTPQETQYF,TGTGCCAGAAGCACTGGGACCCCTCAAGAGACCCAGTACTTC
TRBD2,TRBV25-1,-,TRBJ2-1,CASSPTSGVEQFF,TGTGCCAGCAGTCCCACTAGCGGGGTTGAGCAGTTCTTC
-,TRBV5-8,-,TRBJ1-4,CASSADQTNEKLFF,TGTGCCAGCAGCGCCGACCAAACTAATGAAAAACTGTTTTTT
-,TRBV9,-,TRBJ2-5,CASSVDDAPQTNQETQYF,TGTGCCAGCAGCGTAGATGACGCCCCACAGACTAACCAAGAGACCCAGTACTTC
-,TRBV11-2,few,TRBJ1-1,CASSLARVMNTEAFF,TGTGCCAGCAGCTTAGCCAGGGTCATGAACACTGAAGCTTTCTTT
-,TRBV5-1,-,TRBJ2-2,CASSVLGPGELFF,TGCGCCAGCAGCGTTTTAGGGCCCGGGGAGCTGTTTTTT
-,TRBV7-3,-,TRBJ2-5,CASSPSGAQETQYF,TGTGCCAGCAGCCCCTCGGGAGCCCAAGAGACCCAGTACTTC
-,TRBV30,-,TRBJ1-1,CAWASYTEAFF,TGTGCCTGGGCTAGTTACACTGAAGCTTTCTTT
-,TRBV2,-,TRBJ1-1,CASSVSGLNTEAFF,TGTGCCAGCAGTGTAAGCGGCTTGAACACTGAAGCTTTCTTT